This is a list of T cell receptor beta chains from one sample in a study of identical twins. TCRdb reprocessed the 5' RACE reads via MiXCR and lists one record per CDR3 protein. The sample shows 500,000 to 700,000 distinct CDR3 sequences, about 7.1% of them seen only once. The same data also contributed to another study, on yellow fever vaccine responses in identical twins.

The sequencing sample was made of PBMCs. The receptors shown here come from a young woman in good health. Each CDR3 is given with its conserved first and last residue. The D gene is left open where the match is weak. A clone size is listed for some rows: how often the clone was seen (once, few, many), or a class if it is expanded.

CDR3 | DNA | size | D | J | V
CAISGGSNTGELFF | TGTGCCATCAGTGGAGGGTCCAACACCGGGGAGCTGTTTTTT | few | NA | TRBJ2-2 | TRBV10-3
CASSPIGGSGTEAFF | TGTGCCAGCAGCCCCATCGGGGGGTCCGGCACTGAAGCTTTCTTT | many | NA | TRBJ1-1 | TRBV27
CASSFSGEKLFF | TGTGCCAGCAGTTTTTCCGGTGAAAAACTGTTTTTT | once | NA | TRBJ1-4 | TRBV12-3/TRBV12-4
CASSSFAGSTDTQYF | TGTGCCAGCAGTTCTTTCGCGGGCTCCACAGATACGCAGTATTTT | many | NA | TRBJ2-3 | TRBV12-3/TRBV12-4
CASSYSRGGVGSGELFF | TGTGCCAGCAGTTACTCTCGGGGAGGGGTCGGATCCGGGGAGCTGTTTTTT | NA | TRBD2 | TRBJ2-2 | TRBV6-5
CASSLYEETQYF | TGCGCCAGCAGCTTGTACGAAGAGACCCAGTACTTC | many | NA | TRBJ2-5 | TRBV5-1
CATADRGVNQPQHF | TGTGCCACCGCAGACAGGGGCGTCAATCAGCCCCAGCATTTT | many | TRBD1 | TRBJ1-5 | TRBV15
CASSQDKGASSGYTF | TGCGCCAGCAGCCAAGATAAGGGGGCGTCATCTGGCTACACCTTC | few | TRBD1 | TRBJ1-2 | TRBV4-1
CAISTDPNYGYTF | TGTGCCATCAGTACAGACCCTAACTATGGCTACACCTTC | few | NA | TRBJ1-2 | TRBV10-3
CASSFFSGGSSDTQYF | TGTGCCAGCAGTTTTTTTAGCGGGGGGTCCTCAGATACGCAGTATTTT | NA | TRBD2 | TRBJ2-3 | TRBV6-5
CSALRTGGNIQYF | TGCAGTGCCCTGCGGACAGGTGGAAACATTCAGTACTTC | NA | TRBD1 | TRBJ2-4 | TRBV20-1
CSARDLSDGSNTGELFF | TGCAGTGCTAGAGATCTCAGCGACGGTTCGAACACCGGGGAGCTGTTTTTT | NA | NA | TRBJ2-2 | TRBV20-1
CASSRLFSTGTEGRSNQPQHF | TGTGCCAGCAGCCGATTATTTTCCACGGGGACAGAAGGGCGTAGCAATCAGCCCCAGCATTTT | NA | TRBD1 | TRBJ1-5 | TRBV11-2
CASSQMANTGELFF | TGTGCCAGCAGCCAAATGGCGAACACCGGGGAGCTGTTTTTT | many | NA | TRBJ2-2 | TRBV3-1
CASSPPAVAPKTQYF | TGTGCCAGCAGCCCCCCCGCCGTGGCGCCTAAGACCCAGTACTTC | NA | NA | TRBJ2-5 | TRBV11-2
CASSYTDSYEQYF | TGTGCCAGCAGTTACACGGACTCCTACGAGCAGTACTTC | NA | NA | TRBJ2-7 | TRBV6-5
CASSLGIGLASAYQETQYF | TGTGCCAGCAGCTTAGGAATCGGTTTGGCTAGCGCGTACCAAGAGACCCAGTACTTC | few | NA | TRBJ2-5 | TRBV11-2
CASTPRAHTDTQYF | TGTGCCAGCACTCCTAGGGCACACACAGATACGCAGTATTTT | many | NA | TRBJ2-3 | TRBV12-3/TRBV12-4
CSARAGVSYNEQFF | TGCAGTGCCCGAGCGGGAGTGTCCTACAATGAGCAGTTCTTC | many | TRBD2 | TRBJ2-1 | TRBV29-1
CATSRPGLAGSSYNEQFF | TGTGCCACCAGCAGACCGGGACTAGCGGGAAGCTCCTACAATGAGCAGTTCTTC | NA | TRBD2 | TRBJ2-1 | TRBV15
CASSLYLARANVLTF | TGTGCCAGCAGCCTATACCTAGCGCGGGCCAACGTCCTGACTTTC | few | NA | TRBJ2-6 | TRBV28
CASSWQTSGFGELFF | TGCGCCAGCAGCTGGCAGACTAGCGGTTTCGGGGAGCTGTTTTTT | many | TRBD2 | TRBJ2-2 | TRBV5-1
CASSPLYLGLAGELFF | TGTGCCAGCTCACCACTGTATCTCGGGCTCGCCGGGGAGCTGTTTTTT | NA | NA | TRBJ2-2 | TRBV18
CATSRDGQYNSPLHF | TGTGCCACCAGCAGAGATGGACAGTATAATTCACCCCTCCACTTT | many | NA | TRBJ1-6 | TRBV15
CASSPRGDEQYF | TGTGCCAGCAGCCCCCGGGGAGACGAGCAGTACTTC | NA | NA | TRBJ2-7 | TRBV3-1
CASSPGPGALYEQYF | TGCGCCAGCAGCCCTGGGCCGGGAGCTTTATACGAGCAGTACTTC | few | NA | TRBJ2-7 | TRBV4-1
CASSLVGADDEQFF | TGTGCCAGCAGCTTAGTAGGGGCCGATGATGAGCAGTTCTTC | NA | NA | TRBJ2-1 | TRBV7-9